These T cell receptor beta chains were read from a single sample in a study of blood T cell repertoires in COVID-19. Profiling relied on immunoSEQ multiplex PCR, and the TCRdb table lists in-frame clones only, not all of them. The table lists hundreds of thousands of clones, around nine tenths of them singletons. The sequenced sample consisted of PBMCs or T cells enriched from blood (not recorded which). These receptors were collected from a woman between 50 and 59 years old who had recovered from COVID-19. Both conserved end residues are part of each CDR3. The D gene is left open where the match is weak. Rows give clone size only sometimes, using once, few, many, or a class for an expanded clone.

j_gene: TRBJ1-6
abundance: -
v_gene: TRBV27
d_gene: -
CDR3nt: TGTGCCAGCAAGGAGGGGTTCGGCAGTTCACCCCTCCACTTT
CDR3aa: CASKEGFGSSPLHF

j_gene: TRBJ2-3
abundance: once
v_gene: TRBV7-3
d_gene: TRBD2
CDR3nt: TGTGCCAGCAGCTCGCGACTAGCGGCCACAGATACGCAGTATTTT
CDR3aa: CASSSRLAATDTQYF

j_gene: TRBJ1-5
abundance: -
v_gene: TRBV7-2
d_gene: -
CDR3nt: TGTGCCAGCAGCAGCCAGGGGAGTTTTAGGGGCAATCAGCCCCAGCATTTT
CDR3aa: CASSSQGSFRGNQPQHF

j_gene: TRBJ1-2
abundance: few
v_gene: TRBV27
d_gene: TRBD1
CDR3nt: TGTGCCAGCAGTTTGTCAGGGGCAGGGGGTGGCTACACCTTC
CDR3aa: CASSLSGAGGGYTF

j_gene: TRBJ2-7
abundance: -
v_gene: TRBV28
d_gene: TRBD1
CDR3nt: TGTGCCAGCAGCGACAGGGGGCACGCGTCCTACGAGCAGTACTTC
CDR3aa: CASSDRGHASYEQYF

j_gene: TRBJ1-3
abundance: -
v_gene: TRBV28
d_gene: -
CDR3nt: TGTGCCAGCATTGGACAGCACCGTTCTGGAAACACCATATATTTT
CDR3aa: CASIGQHRSGNTIYF

j_gene: TRBJ1-1
abundance: -
v_gene: TRBV6-6
d_gene: -
CDR3nt: TGTGCCAGCAGGGGGGCGTCGGAAGCTTTCTTT
CDR3aa: CASRGASEAFF

j_gene: TRBJ2-1
abundance: -
v_gene: TRBV19
d_gene: TRBD1
CDR3nt: TGTGCCAGTAGTATTGATGGGACAGGGGGTTCGAATGAGCAGTTCTTC
CDR3aa: CASSIDGTGGSNEQFF

j_gene: TRBJ2-7
abundance: -
v_gene: TRBV18
d_gene: TRBD2
CDR3nt: TGTGCCAGCTCACCAAATCCTAGCGGGGTCTACGAGCAGTACTTC
CDR3aa: CASSPNPSGVYEQYF

j_gene: TRBJ2-2
abundance: once
v_gene: TRBV7-3
d_gene: -
CDR3nt: TGTGCCAGCAGCTTAATTACAAGATCGGCAGGGAAAAAACCCGGGGAGCTGTTTTTT
CDR3aa: CASSLITRSAGKKPGELFF

j_gene: TRBJ2-7
abundance: -
v_gene: TRBV6-2/TRBV6-3
d_gene: -
CDR3nt: TGTGCCAGCAGTTACTCGGCCGGGGTCTACGAGCAGTACTTC
CDR3aa: CASSYSAGVYEQYF

j_gene: TRBJ1-1
abundance: -
v_gene: TRBV7-3
d_gene: -
CDR3nt: TGTGCCAGCAGCTCTACCGGGACATCTGAAGCTTTCTTT
CDR3aa: CASSSTGTSEAFF

j_gene: TRBJ1-5
abundance: -
v_gene: TRBV11-1
d_gene: TRBD1
CDR3nt: TGTGCCAGCAGCTTAGGGCAGGGGGCCGCTCAGCCCCAGCATTTT
CDR3aa: CASSLGQGAAQPQHF

j_gene: TRBJ2-5
abundance: -
v_gene: TRBV6-2/TRBV6-3
d_gene: -
CDR3nt: TGTGCCAGCAGTTACCGACTTATCAGCCGAGAGACCCAGTACTTC
CDR3aa: CASSYRLISRETQYF

j_gene: TRBJ2-1
abundance: -
v_gene: TRBV4-3
d_gene: -
CDR3nt: TGCGCCAGCAGCCAAGACTCGCCGGGCTCCTACAATGAGCAGTTCTTC
CDR3aa: CASSQDSPGSYNEQFF

j_gene: TRBJ2-2
abundance: once
v_gene: TRBV7-3
d_gene: TRBD2
CDR3nt: TGTGCCAGCAGCTTATCGCTAGCGGGAGGGAACACCGGGGAGCTGTTTTTT
CDR3aa: CASSLSLAGGNTGELFF

j_gene: TRBJ1-2
abundance: -
v_gene: TRBV20-1
d_gene: -
CDR3nt: TGCAGTGCTAGTTCCGGGAACTATGGCTACACCTTC
CDR3aa: CSASSGNYGYTF

j_gene: TRBJ1-1
abundance: few
v_gene: TRBV5-4
d_gene: -
CDR3nt: TGTGCCAGCAGCTTGGCGGGGATTGAAGCTTTCTTT
CDR3aa: CASSLAGIEAFF

j_gene: TRBJ1-3
abundance: -
v_gene: TRBV5-6
d_gene: -
CDR3nt: TGTGCCAGCAGCTTCAGTTTTAAAGCGGACACCATATATTTT
CDR3aa: CASSFSFKADTIYF

j_gene: TRBJ1-6
abundance: -
v_gene: TRBV7-2
d_gene: -
CDR3nt: TGTGCCAGCAGCTTAGCGAGAGGGGCGGGATCACCCCTCCACTTT
CDR3aa: CASSLARGAGSPLHF

j_gene: TRBJ2-3
abundance: -
v_gene: TRBV7-2
d_gene: -
CDR3nt: TGTGCCAGCAGCTTTTATCGGGAACCCACAGATACGCAGTATTTT
CDR3aa: CASSFYREPTDTQYF

j_gene: TRBJ2-7
abundance: -
v_gene: TRBV6-6
d_gene: TRBD1
CDR3nt: TGTGCCAGCAGCCTACAGGGGCCTCCCTACGAGCAGTACTTC
CDR3aa: CASSLQGPPYEQYF

j_gene: TRBJ2-5
abundance: -
v_gene: TRBV5-1
d_gene: -
CDR3nt: TGCGCCAGCAGCTCCTTCCGGACTCAAGAGACCCAGTACTTC
CDR3aa: CASSSFRTQETQYF

j_gene: TRBJ2-1
abundance: -
v_gene: TRBV11-2
d_gene: TRBD1
CDR3nt: TGTGCCAGCACCCTGACGATCAAGGGGACAGCTGAGCAGTTCTTC
CDR3aa: CASTLTIKGTAEQFF

j_gene: TRBJ2-5
abundance: -
v_gene: TRBV7-9
d_gene: -
CDR3nt: TGTGCCAGCAGCTTAAGGCCGAGGTACCAAGAGACCCAGTACTTC
CDR3aa: CASSLRPRYQETQYF

j_gene: TRBJ2-7
abundance: -
v_gene: TRBV6-2/TRBV6-3
d_gene: TRBD1
CDR3nt: TGTGCCAGCAGTCCCGGGACAGACCCGTTCGAGCAGTACTTC
CDR3aa: CASSPGTDPFEQYF

j_gene: TRBJ2-7
abundance: -
v_gene: TRBV5-6
d_gene: -
CDR3nt: TGTGCCAGCAGCCAGTGGACGGGGACTGGAGGGGACGAGCAGTACTTC
CDR3aa: CASSQWTGTGGDEQYF

j_gene: TRBJ1-4
abundance: -
v_gene: TRBV7-9
d_gene: -
CDR3nt: TGTGCCAGCAGCTTAGCCGAGTTTGAAAAACTGTTTTTT
CDR3aa: CASSLAEFEKLFF

j_gene: TRBJ2-6
abundance: once
v_gene: TRBV28
d_gene: TRBD2
CDR3nt: TGTGCCAGCCTCGCGGGAGGAAATGGGGCCAACGTCCTGACTTTC
CDR3aa: CASLAGGNGANVLTF

j_gene: TRBJ2-7
abundance: once
v_gene: TRBV4-3
d_gene: TRBD2
CDR3nt: TGCGCCAGCAGCCTGGGACTAGCGGTCTACGAGCAGTACTTC
CDR3aa: CASSLGLAVYEQYF

j_gene: TRBJ1-4
abundance: -
v_gene: TRBV5-1
d_gene: -
CDR3nt: TGCGCCAGCAGTCGAGGTCCAGGGTCGGACGAAAAACTGTTTTTT
CDR3aa: CASSRGPGSDEKLFF

j_gene: TRBJ1-5
abundance: -
v_gene: TRBV7-6
d_gene: TRBD1
CDR3nt: TGTGCCAGCAGCCAAGGGACAGGTCAGCCCCAGCATTTT
CDR3aa: CASSQGTGQPQHF

j_gene: TRBJ2-3
abundance: -
v_gene: TRBV29-1
d_gene: TRBD1
CDR3nt: TGCAGCGTGGCCCGGGGACAGGGATCAGATACGCAGTATTTT
CDR3aa: CSVARGQGSDTQYF

j_gene: TRBJ2-5
abundance: -
v_gene: TRBV6-5
d_gene: -
CDR3nt: TGTGCCAGCAGTTACTTGGGACTCCAAGCAGAGACCCAGTACTTC
CDR3aa: CASSYLGLQAETQYF

j_gene: TRBJ2-2
abundance: -
v_gene: TRBV4-3
d_gene: -
CDR3nt: TGCGCCAGCAGCCAAACCGGGAGTAGGATCGGGGAGCTGTTTTTT
CDR3aa: CASSQTGSRIGELFF

j_gene: TRBJ1-6
abundance: -
v_gene: TRBV2
d_gene: TRBD1
CDR3nt: TGTGCCAGCAGTGAACGGGGACAGGGTACGGTTGCTTCACCCCTCCACTTT
CDR3aa: CASSERGQGTVASPLHF

j_gene: TRBJ2-3
abundance: -
v_gene: TRBV7-9
d_gene: TRBD2
CDR3nt: TGTGCCAGCAGCTCACTAAAAGAGCGGGACTCAGATACGCAGTATTTT
CDR3aa: CASSSLKERDSDTQYF

j_gene: TRBJ2-7
abundance: -
v_gene: TRBV6-7
d_gene: -
CDR3nt: TGTGCCAGCAGCGACCCTGACAGGCCGATGTTCTACGAGCAGTACTTC
CDR3aa: CASSDPDRPMFYEQYF

j_gene: TRBJ2-3
abundance: -
v_gene: TRBV19
d_gene: -
CDR3nt: TGTGCCAGTAGTATAGGTCAGGGCGGCACAGATACGCAGTATTTT
CDR3aa: CASSIGQGGTDTQYF

j_gene: TRBJ1-6
abundance: -
v_gene: TRBV14
d_gene: -
CDR3nt: TGTGCCAGCAGCTCGACTGCAGGGCTCCCCCTCCACTTT
CDR3aa: CASSSTAGLPLHF

j_gene: TRBJ2-5
abundance: -
v_gene: TRBV15
d_gene: TRBD1
CDR3nt: TGTGCCACCAGCAGACGACAGGGGGCCTGGGAGACCCAGTACTTC
CDR3aa: CATSRRQGAWETQYF

j_gene: TRBJ2-1
abundance: -
v_gene: TRBV12-3/TRBV12-4
d_gene: -
CDR3nt: TGTGCCAGCAGCCACAGCCTTCGGAATGAGCAGTTCTTC
CDR3aa: CASSHSLRNEQFF

j_gene: TRBJ2-6
abundance: few
v_gene: TRBV7-8
d_gene: -
CDR3nt: TGTGCCAGCAGCCCGGGGGGGACAGGGTCTGGGGCCAACGTCCTGACTTTC
CDR3aa: CASSPGGTGSGANVLTF

j_gene: TRBJ2-3
abundance: -
v_gene: TRBV5-1
d_gene: -
CDR3nt: TGCGCCAGCAGCTTGGCGGACAGCCCTAGCACAGATACGCAGTATTTT
CDR3aa: CASSLADSPSTDTQYF

j_gene: TRBJ1-1
abundance: -
v_gene: TRBV5-1
d_gene: -
CDR3nt: TGCGCCAGCAGTGAGACACCAAACACTGAAGCTTTCTTT
CDR3aa: CASSETPNTEAFF

j_gene: TRBJ1-1
abundance: -
v_gene: TRBV28
d_gene: -
CDR3nt: TGTGCCAGCAGCAACAGGGTTCACTCCACTGAAGCTTTCTTT
CDR3aa: CASSNRVHSTEAFF

j_gene: TRBJ1-5
abundance: once
v_gene: TRBV5-8
d_gene: TRBD1
CDR3nt: TGTGCCAGCAGCTTGGAGCAGGGGGCGATTGATAGCAATCAGCCCCAGCATTTT
CDR3aa: CASSLEQGAIDSNQPQHF

j_gene: TRBJ1-2
abundance: -
v_gene: TRBV7-2
d_gene: -
CDR3nt: TGTGCCAGCAGCTTTTCCTCCTATGGCTACACCTTC
CDR3aa: CASSFSSYGYTF

j_gene: TRBJ2-7
abundance: once
v_gene: TRBV9
d_gene: -
CDR3nt: TGTGCCAGCAGCACAGACGCTAACTCCTACGAGCAGTACTTC
CDR3aa: CASSTDANSYEQYF

j_gene: TRBJ1-1
abundance: once
v_gene: TRBV4-1
d_gene: TRBD1
CDR3nt: TGCGCCAGCAGCCAAGATACCGACAGGGGTATCGCTGAAGCTTTCTTT
CDR3aa: CASSQDTDRGIAEAFF

j_gene: TRBJ2-7
abundance: once
v_gene: TRBV5-8
d_gene: -
CDR3nt: TGTGCCAGCAGCGGAAAAGGGGTAACCTACGAGCAGTACTTC
CDR3aa: CASSGKGVTYEQYF

j_gene: TRBJ2-5
abundance: few
v_gene: TRBV4-1
d_gene: TRBD1
CDR3nt: TGCGCCAGCAGCCCCTGGACAGGGAGCTCAGAGACCCAGTACTTC
CDR3aa: CASSPWTGSSETQYF

j_gene: TRBJ1-1
abundance: once
v_gene: TRBV6-5
d_gene: TRBD1
CDR3nt: TGTGCCAGCAGTTACTCGACAGGGGGAGGTACTGAAGCTTTCTTT
CDR3aa: CASSYSTGGGTEAFF

j_gene: TRBJ1-2
abundance: once
v_gene: TRBV9
d_gene: TRBD1
CDR3nt: TGTGCCAGCAGTGGGGACAGTGTTGGCTATGGCTACACCTTC
CDR3aa: CASSGDSVGYGYTF